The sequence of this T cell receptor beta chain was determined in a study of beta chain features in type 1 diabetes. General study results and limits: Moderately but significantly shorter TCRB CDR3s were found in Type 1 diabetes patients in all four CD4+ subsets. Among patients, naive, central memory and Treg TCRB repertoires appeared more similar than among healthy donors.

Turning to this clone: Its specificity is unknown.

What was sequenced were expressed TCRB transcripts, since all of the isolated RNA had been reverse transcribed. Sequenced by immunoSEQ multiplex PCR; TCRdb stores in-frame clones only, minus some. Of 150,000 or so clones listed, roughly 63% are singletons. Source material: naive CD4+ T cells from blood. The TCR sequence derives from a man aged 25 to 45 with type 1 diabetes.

The CDR3 protein is CSASRNEQFF. CDR3 nucleotide sequence: TGCAGTGCTTCTAGGAACGAGCAGTTCTTC. The chain uses TRBV20-1 and TRBJ2-1; D is unclear. This CDR3 comprises 10 residues. With 5 bases removed from V and 10 bases from J, the gap between germline ends came to 9 bases. Germline V CDR1 and CDR2: DFQATT, SNEGSKA (reference sequence).